Below are 7 T cell receptor beta chains sequenced from a single sample in a study of untreated major depressive disorder. Findings and caveats of the study: CD4+ T cells from depressed patients used TRBV05-01 (Vbeta 5.1) more often than controls.

Method: immunoSEQ multiplex PCR; TCRdb's copy keeps in-frame clones and lacks some. The table shows under 30,000 clones, with about 90% occurring only once. For these receptors, no antigen is known. The sequenced sample was CD4+ T cells from PBMCs. The receptors were gathered from a woman under 40 with major depressive disorder.

This clone showed up just a few times. This chain uses TRBV6-1 with TRBJ1-2; 8 bases align to TRBD1. Looked up from germline, CDR1 is MNHNS and CDR2 is SASEGT. CDR3 length: 14 residues. With V trimmed by 4 bases and J by 8 bases, 9 bases remained unmatched. The CDR3, as DNA: TGTGCCAGCAGTGGTCGGACAGGGATGGTAGGCTACACCTTC. Residues: CASSGRTGMVGYTF.

J is TRBJ1-1 and V is TRBV11-2, with TRBD1 matching over 7 bases. The ends lost 5 bases at V and 12 bases at J; junction bases unmatched: 12. The V gene's germline CDR1 is SGHAT and CDR2 FQNNGV. The length of the CDR3 is 13 residues. The CDR3 sequence: CASSLGQPRTTFF. CDR3 bases: TGTGCCAGCAGCCTGGGACAGCCTCGAACGACTTTCTTT. The whole variable domain, remainder taken from reference TRBV11-2 and TRBJ1-1, is EAGVAQSPRYKIIEKRQSVAFWCNPISGHATLYWYQQILGQGPKLLIQFQNNGVVDDSQLPKDRFSAERLKGVDSTLKIQPAKLEDSAVYLCASSLGQPRTTFFGQGTRLTVV.

The chain employs TRBV11-1 and TRBJ2-7, with D possibly called TRBD1 or TRBD2 (5 bases each). The CDR3 is 14 amino acids. Trimming took off 5 bases at V and 9 bases at J, with 20 bases between the two ends. Germline lookup yields CDR1 SGHAT and CDR2 FQDESV (reference sequence). CDR3 amino acids: CASSGQASGTGQYF. CDR3 bases: TGTGCCAGCAGCGGCCAAGCCTCCGGGACGGGGCAGTACTTC.

The DNA of the CDR3 is TGTGCCAGCAGACAACAGGGAGGGGCCGGGGAGCTGTTTTTT. Its protein is CASRQQGGAGELFF. The chain joins TRBV27 to TRBJ2-2, with D tentatively TRBD2 (7 bases). V dropped 6 bases and J dropped 6 bases, with 14 bases sitting between them. The germline gives CDR1 MNHEY, CDR2 SMNVEV (reference sequence). The CDR3 length is 14 residues.

J is TRBJ1-1 and V is TRBV7-3; possibly TRBD1 for D (6 bases). Germline CDR1 and CDR2: SGHTA and FQGTGA. Trimming took 5 bases from V and 2 from J, leaving 12 bases between them. The CDR3 totals 14 residues. CDR3 amino acids: CASSLVGGNTEAFF. The CDR3 DNA reads TGTGCCAGCAGCCTCGTGGGGGGCAACACTGAAGCTTTCTTT.

The CDR3 here is CASSGWEGSYEQYF. CDR3 DNA sequence: TGTGCCAGCAGTGGCTGGGAGGGGTCCTACGAGCAGTACTTC. This sequence joins TRBV2 and TRBJ2-7, with TRBD2 matching over 7 bases. CDR3 length: 14 residues. Trimming at V came to 4 bases and at J to 1 base, leaving 4 bases not matched to a gene. The germline V gene encodes CDR1 SNHLY and CDR2 FYNNEI. The variable domain in full, completed from reference TRBV2 and TRBJ2-7, reads EPEVTQTPSHQVTQMGQEVILRCVPISNHLYFYWYRQILGQKVEFLVSFYNNEISEKSEIFDDQFSVERPDGSNFTLKIRSTKLEDSAMYFCASSGWEGSYEQYFGPGTRLTVT.

The CDR3 DNA is TGCAGTGCCCCCTCGGTGCCTGAAGCTTTCTTT. Translating it yields CSAPSVPEAFF. The chain carries TRBV20-1 and TRBJ1-1; D gene ambiguous. The germline CDR1 and CDR2 sequences are DFQATT and SNEGSKA (reference sequence). V lost 6 bases and J lost 6, with 11 bases in between. The CDR3 covers 11 residues.